This TCR beta chain was identified during a study of T cell repertoires in cytomegalovirus infection. This clonotype showed up just a few times. Its antigen is unidentified. One entry per CDR3 protein, called by TCRdb with MiXCR from the reads. The table shows about 110,000 distinct CDR3 sequences, with about 28% occurring only once. This CDR3 has 13 residues. Germline V gene sequence: CDR1 SGHNT, CDR2 YYREEE (reference sequence). Trimming removed 4 bases at V and 5 bases at J, with 10 bases between. This receptor was obtained from a human donor in good health (CMV status not recorded). Some clones in this sample may be carry-over from other donors' samples. This rearrangement joins TRBV5-4 to TRBJ2-1, with D perhaps given as TRBD1 or TRBD2 (5 bases each). Sequencing was performed on CD8+ T cells from cultured PBMCs, taken from culture after CMV antigen stimulation. For the CDR3, the DNA is TGTGCCAGCAGCGCGGTGGGGGACAATGAGCAGTTCTTC. Translating it yields CASSAVGDNEQFF.